This T cell receptor (beta chain) was identified in a study of blood T cell repertoires in COVID-19. Overall study: Sites across the United States, Italy and Spain contributed samples from acute and convalescent COVID-19. PBMCs, B-cell-depleted T cells, or T cells provided the cDNA or gDNA that made up the material.

The authors' processing: Nucleated cell counts were estimated from reference gene primer amplification. Sequencing was performed with immunoSEQ multiplex PCR; in TCRdb, only in-frame clones are kept and a portion is missing. V and J calls and clone size are those listed in that table; D and trimming were worked out from the DNA. Of approximately 120,000 clones detected, approximately 90% appear once; the ten largest clones hold approximately 1%. Sequenced sample: peripheral blood. The receptor's source is a woman older than 75 with acute or convalescent COVID-19.

The CDR3 protein is CASSQVVSGYTF. Written as DNA, the CDR3 is TGCGCCAGCAGCCAAGTTGTCAGTGGCTACACCTTC. J is TRBJ1-2 and V is TRBV4-1; no firm D call. V lost 1 base to trimming and J lost 7 bases, with 7 bases between them. The germline V gene encodes CDR1 MGHRA and CDR2 YSYEKL. The CDR3 has 12 residues.